Following are 32 T cell receptor beta chains from one sample sequenced in a study of PD-1 blockade in classical Hodgkin lymphoma. Time point specified: cycle 4 day 1 (C4D1), after less than seven weeks of nivolumab. Autologous stem cell transplantation was followed by relapse in every patient, and brentuximab vedotin exposure varied. The data were produced by immunoSEQ multiplex PCR, yet TCRdb's version contains in-frame clones alone and is incomplete. The sample has around 50,000 clones; around 90% are singletons. Sequencing was performed on peripheral blood mononuclear cells (PBMCs), taken before the fourth cycle of nivolumab. The receptors were gathered from a human donor with classical Hodgkin lymphoma.

The chain combines TRBV28 with TRBJ1-4; D is perhaps TRBD1 (5 bases). Trimming cost V 2 bases and J 2 bases, with 9 bases left between them. Germline V CDR1 and CDR2: MDHEN, SYDVKM. The CDR3 length is 15 residues. The CDR3 coding sequence is TGTGCCAGCAGTTTAGGGGGTATGACTAATGAAAAACTGTTTTTT. Protein product: CASSLGGMTNEKLFF.

In nucleotides, the CDR3 is TGTGCCAGTAGTCCCCGGGAGAATTTCGGGGAAAAACTGTTTTTT. This encodes CASSPRENFGEKLFF. V is TRBV19 and J is TRBJ1-4; D ambiguous. The CDR3 has 15 residues. With 5 bases removed from V and 8 bases from J, the gap between germline ends came to 18 bases. Germline V lookup: CDR1 LNHDA, CDR2 SQIVND (reference sequence). Together with reference TRBV19 and TRBJ1-4, the CDR3 gives the full variable domain: DGGITQSPKYLFRKEGQNVTLSCEQNLNHDAMYWYRQDPGQGLRLIYYSQIVNDFQKGDIAEGYSVSREKKESFPLTVTSAQKNPTAFYLCASSPRENFGEKLFFGSGTQLSVL.

This clone was picked up one time. The chain couples TRBV18 to TRBJ2-1, with 8 nucleotides matching TRBD2. V lost 4 bases and J lost 4; bases outside the gene matches: 6. Germline loops: CDR1 KGHSH, CDR2 LQKENI. The CDR3 runs to 15 residues. The CDR3 DNA sequence: TGTGCCAGCTCACTGTCTAGCGGGTTATACAATGAGCAGTTCTTC. It is translated as CASSLSSGLYNEQFF.

The chain employs TRBV11-3 and TRBJ2-7; D could derive from TRBD1 or TRBD2 (5 bases each). CDR1 is SGHNT and CDR2 is YENEEA in the germline V gene. Trimming stripped 3 bases from V and 1 base from J, with 7 bases between. The CDR3 runs 13 residues. The CDR3, as DNA: TGTGCCAGCAGCTTTGGGGGATCCTACGAGCAGTACTTC. Translation: CASSFGGSYEQYF. The full variable domain, in which reference TRBV11-3 and TRBJ2-7 provide the parts outside the CDR3, is EAGVVQSPRYKIIEKKQPVAFWCNPISGHNTLYWYLQNLGQGPELLIRYENEEAVDDSQLPKDRFSAERLKGVDSTLKIQPAELGDSAVYLCASSFGGSYEQYFGPGTRLTVT.

The chain combines TRBV6-6 with TRBJ1-1; D perhaps matches TRBD1 (6 bases). This CDR3 is 14 amino acids long. V was clipped by 2 bases and J by 3 bases, with 10 bases between them. Germline CDR1 reads MNHNY; CDR2 reads SVGAGI (reference sequence). The CDR3 reads CASSYGQIYTEAFF. The CDR3 region has the DNA TGTGCCAGCAGTTACGGACAGATCTACACTGAAGCTTTCTTT.

Turning to this clone: Compared with germline, one end of the junction differs, possibly owing to a read error. The chain uses TRBV19 and TRBJ2-2; TRBD1 matches 8 bases. The germline V gene has CDR1 LNHDA and CDR2 SQIVND (reference sequence). The CDR3 is 16 residues long. The CDR3 DNA reads TGTGCCAGTAGTACTCCAGGGGGCGCGAAAACCGGGGAGCTGTTTTTT. Residues: CASSTPGGAKTGELFF.

This chain links TRBV13 with TRBJ2-1, with 9 bases aligning to TRBD2. V lost 6 bases, J lost 1 base, and 1 base stayed unmatched. Germline V CDR1 and CDR2: PRHDT, FYEKMQ (reference sequence). The CDR3 has 14 amino acids. CDR3 bases: TGTGCCAGCAGAACTAGCGGGTCCTACAATGAGCAGTTCTTC. It yields the protein CASRTSGSYNEQFF.

The V gene is TRBV6-5, the J gene TRBJ2-7, with a weak D call TRBD2 (6 bases). The CDR3 runs 14 residues. Germline CDR1 MNHEY, CDR2 SVGAGI. V lost 0 bases and J 3 bases, leaving 9 bases between the germline ends. The CDR3 DNA reads as TGTGCCAGCAGTTACTCGGAGGGTAGCTACGAGCAGTACTTC. Its protein product is CASSYSEGSYEQYF.

The rearrangement uses TRBV5-6 and TRBJ2-3; the match to TRBD2 covers 11 bases. The V gene's germline CDR1 is SGHDT and CDR2 YYEEEE. This CDR3 is built from 18 residues. The junction had 11 bases not matched to a gene; V was cut back by 4 bases and J by 1 base. The CDR3 reads CASSPLAGDGSRTDTQYF. CDR3 bases: TGTGCCAGCAGCCCACTAGCGGGAGATGGGTCCCGCACAGATACGCAGTATTTT.

The rearrangement links TRBV6-1 to TRBJ1-1, with 7 bases matching TRBD1. The CDR3 spans 14 residues. V was clipped by 5 bases and J by 1 base; unmatched bases: 4. The germline V gene encodes CDR1 MNHNS and CDR2 SASEGT. The DNA for the CDR3 is TGTGCCAGCAGTTGGACAGGAGAGAACACTGAAGCTTTCTTT. It translates to CASSWTGENTEAFF.

The table lists this clone with a count of one. The chain has TRBV6-5 and TRBJ2-1; weak D call: TRBD1 (5 bases). The CDR3 has 14 amino acids. CDR1 is MNHEY and CDR2 is SVGAGI in the germline V gene. The germline V and J ends were trimmed by 1 base and 5 bases, with 9 bases remaining between them. The CDR3 protein is CASSYLAGNNEQFF. The CDR3 DNA is TGTGCCAGCAGTTACTTGGCAGGGAACAATGAGCAGTTCTTC.

V gene TRBV6-4 combines with J gene TRBJ2-1, with unresolved D. CDR3 length: 13 amino acids. The germline V gene encodes CDR1 MRHNA and CDR2 SNTAGT. V lost 6 bases and J lost 10, with 16 bases in between. CDR3 in amino acids: CASSDAATLEQFF. In DNA form, the CDR3 reads TGTGCCAGCAGCGATGCCGCGACCTTAGAGCAGTTCTTC.

The chain joins TRBV5-1 to TRBJ2-1; 13 bases are a match to TRBD2. This CDR3 comprises 16 residues. CDR1 is SGHRS and CDR2 is YFSETQ in the germline V gene. J lost 8 bases, V lost 1 base, and 6 bases had no gene match. The DNA for the CDR3 is TGCGCCAGCAGCTTGACACTAGCGGGAGGGCGCGATGAGCAGTTCTTC. Encoded protein: CASSLTLAGGRDEQFF. Filled out from reference TRBV5-1 and TRBJ2-1, the complete variable domain reads KAGVTQTPRYLIKTRGQQVTLSCSPISGHRSVSWYQQTPGQGLQFLFEYFSETQRNKGNFPGRFSGRQFSNSRSEMNVSTLELGDSALYLCASSLTLAGGRDEQFFGPGTRLTVL.

This chain joins TRBV19 and TRBJ1-5, with D perhaps TRBD1 (5 bases). V lost 5 bases to trimming and J lost 4 bases, with 15 bases between them. The germline V gene has CDR1 LNHDA and CDR2 SQIVND (reference sequence). CDR3 length: 15 amino acids. The CDR3 DNA follows: TGTGCCAGTAGTCGGCCAGGGTGGTCGAATCAGCCCCAGCATTTT. It codes for CASSRPGWSNQPQHF.

CDR3 loop: CATSQTTSGASTDTQYF. The CDR3, as DNA: TGTGCCACCAGCCAAACTACTAGCGGGGCTAGCACAGATACGCAGTATTTT. The chain couples TRBV15 to TRBJ2-3; 10 nucleotides match TRBD2. Losses at the gene ends were 5 bases for V and 0 bases for J; bases not matched to a gene: 8. The germline gives CDR1 LNHNV, CDR2 YYDKDF (reference sequence). The CDR3 covers 17 residues.

This chain connects TRBV2 to TRBJ2-7; D ambiguous. The CDR3 covers 13 residues. The germline CDR1 and CDR2 sequences are SNHLY and FYNNEI. The germline V and J ends were trimmed by 7 bases and 1 base, with 11 bases remaining between them. CDR3 nucleotides: TGTGCCAGCATAAGGACGGAATCCTACGAGCAGTACTTC. Amino acid sequence: CASIRTESYEQYF.

The gene calls are TRBV19 and TRBJ2-1; 10 positions agree with TRBD2. V was clipped by 5 bases and J by 15 bases; unmatched bases: 10. Germline CDR1 LNHDA, CDR2 SQIVND (reference sequence). The CDR3 contains 13 residues. CDR3 residues: CASSPSPGTSVFF. For the CDR3, the DNA is TGTGCCAGTAGTCCCAGCCCCGGGACTAGCGTGTTCTTC.

The chain uses TRBV29-1 and TRBJ2-7; the match to TRBD2 covers 9 bases. The CDR3 spans 12 residues. Trimming at V came to 8 bases and at J to 3 bases, leaving 5 bases not matched to a gene. Germline CDR1 is SQVTM and CDR2 is ANQGSEA. The CDR3 spells CSIQAGGYEQYF. The CDR3 DNA sequence: TGCAGCATCCAAGCGGGAGGCTACGAGCAGTACTTC.

In regard to this clone: One junction end disagrees with the germline gene, perhaps due to a read error. The J gene is TRBJ2-5, the V gene TRBV20-1; D could derive from TRBD1 or TRBD2 (5 bases each). CDR3 length equals 11 residues. Germline values: CDR1 DFQATT, CDR2 SNEGSKA (reference sequence). The chain's CDR3 is CSASFEGPGHF. CDR3 DNA sequence: TGCAGTGCTAGCTTCGAGGGACCCGGGCACTTC.

This clone occurred once. The J gene is TRBJ1-1, the V gene TRBV20-1, with no clear D. The CDR3 is made up of 11 amino acids. With 3 bases removed from V and 7 bases from J, the gap between germline ends came to 9 bases. Germline CDR1 DFQATT, CDR2 SNEGSKA (reference sequence). The CDR3 DNA is TGCAGTGCTAGTCCGGAACATGAAGCTTTCTTT. It is translated as CSASPEHEAFF.

The V gene is TRBV11-3, the J gene TRBJ2-7, with 12 positions matching TRBD2. From germline, CDR1 is SGHNT and CDR2 YENEEA. The ends lost 1 base at V and 0 bases at J; junction bases unmatched: 4. The CDR3 extends over 17 amino acids. CDR3 DNA sequence: TGTGCCAGCAGCTTAGTTTCTAGCGGGAGGGCCTCCTACGAGCAGTACTTC. It is translated as CASSLVSSGRASYEQYF.

This chain joins TRBV5-6 and TRBJ2-1; 8 bases match TRBD2. CDR1 is SGHDT and CDR2 is YYEEEE in the germline V gene. V was clipped by 5 bases and J by 2 bases; unmatched bases: 9. This CDR3 comprises 16 residues. The DNA of the CDR3 is TGTGCCAGCAGGACGGACCCGGGACTAGCCTACAATGAGCAGTTCTTC. It encodes CASRTDPGLAYNEQFF.

V usage is TRBV11-2 and J usage is TRBJ2-3; 8 bases fit TRBD2. There are 19 residues in the CDR3. Germline values: CDR1 SGHAT, CDR2 FQNNGV. V was clipped by 0 bases and J by 3 bases; unmatched bases: 14. CDR3 bases: TGTGCCAGCAGCTTAGATTTCGAATTAAAAGCTAGCGGGACAGATACGCAGTATTTT. This codes for CASSLDFELKASGTDTQYF.

This rearrangement joins TRBV30 to TRBJ2-7; D is uncertain. Germline assignment: CDR1 GTSNPN and CDR2 SVGIG (reference sequence). The length of the CDR3 is 12 residues. Trimming took off 2 bases at V and 3 bases at J, with 8 bases between the two ends. CDR3 nucleotides: TGTGCCTGGAGTTCTATGGGCTACGAGCAGTACTTC. This sequence encodes CAWSSMGYEQYF.

J is TRBJ1-5 and V is TRBV5-5; 11 nucleotides agree with TRBD1. Trimming at V came to 4 bases and at J to 0 bases, leaving 9 bases not matched to a gene. This CDR3 is 18 amino acids long. Per the germline V gene, CDR1 is SGHKS and CDR2 is YYEKEE (reference sequence). CDR3 sequence: CASSPGQGGVYSNQPQHF. The CDR3 DNA is TGTGCCAGCAGCCCGGGACAGGGGGGAGTTTATAGCAATCAGCCCCAGCATTTT.

The rearrangement links TRBV19 to TRBJ2-7, with D possibly TRBD2 on 5 matching bases. Trimming removed 4 bases at V and 3 bases at J, with 13 bases between. CDR1 is LNHDA and CDR2 is SQIVND in the germline V gene (reference sequence). The CDR3 extends over 14 amino acids. The DNA for the CDR3 is TGTGCCAGTAGTAAAGGAACCGGGGTCTACGAGCAGTACTTC. It is translated as CASSKGTGVYEQYF.

The J gene is TRBJ1-5, the V gene TRBV5-3, with TRBD1 identical over 9 bases. TRBV5-3 is an ORF, and what it does is uncertain. The junction had 6 bases not matched to a gene; V was cut back by 4 bases and J by 1 base. This CDR3 spans 16 amino acids. The CDR3 region is CARSKGQGGSNQPQHF. CDR3 sequence (DNA): TGTGCCAGAAGCAAGGGACAGGGAGGCAGCAATCAGCCCCAGCATTTT.

The chain couples TRBV30 to TRBJ1-1; the D gene is possibly TRBD1 (6 bases). This CDR3 is 15 amino acids long. V lost 4 bases to trimming and J lost 4 bases, with 19 bases between them. CDR1 is GTSNPN and CDR2 is SVGIG in the germline V gene (reference sequence). CDR3 residues: CAWTRKVGGSTEAFF. In DNA form, the CDR3 reads TGTGCCTGGACCCGAAAGGTAGGGGGGAGCACTGAAGCTTTCTTT.

The chain recombines TRBV10-3 with TRBJ2-3, with 16 bases matching TRBD2. Germline loops: CDR1 ENHRY, CDR2 SYGVKD. This CDR3 contains 19 residues. The ends lost 3 bases at V and 4 bases at J; junction bases unmatched: 10. The CDR3 protein is CAISDPGTSGRARPDTQYF. In nucleotides, the CDR3 is TGTGCCATCAGTGACCCCGGGACTAGCGGGAGGGCCAGGCCAGATACGCAGTATTTT.

The chain joins TRBV6-5 to TRBJ2-1, with D perhaps matching TRBD2 (5 bases). V shed 6 bases and J shed 5 bases, with 17 bases lying between them. CDR3 size: 15 residues. In germline, CDR1 is MNHEY, CDR2 SVGAGI. This chain's CDR3 is CASRPQASRNNEQFF. CDR3 nucleotides: TGTGCCAGCAGACCTCAGGCTAGCCGAAACAATGAGCAGTTCTTC.

V gene TRBV27 combines with J gene TRBJ2-7; D call uncertain. This CDR3 spans 11 amino acids. Germline V CDR1 and CDR2: MNHEY, SMNVEV (reference sequence). V was cut by 3 bases and J by 5 bases, with 5 bases left in between. CDR3 sequence: CASSLGNEQYF. CDR3 coding DNA: TGTGCCAGCAGTTTGGGGAACGAGCAGTACTTC.

CDR3 amino acids: CASGFPGARIKQFF. The DNA of the CDR3 is TGTGCTAGTGGTTTCCCAGGGGCTCGGATTAAGCAGTTCTTC. The V call is TRBV12-5, the J call TRBJ2-1; D is possibly TRBD1 (6 bases). Germline V gene lookup returns CDR1 LGHNT and CDR2 FRNRAP. The CDR3 is made up of 14 amino acids. V was trimmed by 3 bases and J by 11 bases, leaving 17 bases between them.